This T cell receptor beta chain was recorded in a study of blood T cell repertoires in COVID-19. Study at large: Researchers got acute and convalescent COVID-19 samples from the United States, Italy and Spain. Sources were T cells, B-cell-depleted T cells, or PBMCs; the material itself was cDNA or gDNA.

The CDR3 has 14 amino acids. Germline CDR1 MNHEY, CDR2 SVGAGI. V was shortened by 0 bases and J by 9 bases, with 14 bases between the two germline ends. Sequencing used immunoSEQ multiplex PCR; TCRdb keeps in-frame clones, though not all of them. The table shows more than 150,000 clones, with roughly 88% occurring only once. Material: peripheral blood. The clonotype comes from a woman aged 60-75 years with acute or convalescent COVID-19. This sequence joins TRBV6-5 and TRBJ1-1; no firm D call. CDR3 DNA: TGTGCCAGCAGTTACTCGAGTCGTAGGACTCAAGCTTTCTTT. Its protein is CASSYSSRRTQAFF.